Shown below are 5 T cell receptor beta chains from a single sample sequenced in a study of T cell repertoires in cytomegalovirus infection. TCRdb re-called the reads with MiXCR, one entry per CDR3 protein. The sample lists 560,000 or so distinct CDR3 sequences, about 17% occurring once. Sequencing input: CD8+ T cells from PBMCs. Source of these receptors: a human donor in good health (CMV status not recorded). Some clones in this sample may be carry-over from other donors' samples.

The table lists this clonotype with many counts. The gene calls are TRBV7-6 and TRBJ2-5, with TRBD1 matching 10 bases. Germline CDR1 reads SGHVS; CDR2 reads FNYEAQ. The CDR3 length is 16 residues. Unmatched junction bases numbered 9, after V lost 4 bases and J lost 4 bases. The CDR3 DNA follows: TGTGCCAGCAGCTACAATTCGGGACAGGGGTCAGAGACCCAGTACTTC. Translation: CASSYNSGQGSETQYF.

This clonotype occurred a few times. The gene calls are TRBV7-6 and TRBJ1-2, with D possibly matching TRBD1 (5 bases). Per germline, CDR1 SGHVS and CDR2 FNYEAQ. This CDR3 comprises 13 residues. Trimming took off 5 bases at V and 0 bases at J, with 7 bases between the two ends. CDR3 coding DNA: TGTGCCAGCAGCCCGGACACTAACTATGGCTACACCTTC. This translates into CASSPDTNYGYTF.

There are many counts of this clonotype. The chain couples TRBV12-3 or TRBV12-4 to TRBJ2-7; 8 bases map to TRBD2. The CDR3 sequence is 13 residues long. Germline trimming cut 5 bases from V and 3 bases from J; bases unmatched to any gene: 3. The CDR3 is CASSGTSNYEQYF. In DNA form, the CDR3 reads TGTGCCAGCAGTGGGACTAGTAACTACGAGCAGTACTTC.

This clonotype came up many times. The chain's CDR3 is CASSISGRRAYNEQFF. The CDR3 nucleotides are TGTGCCAGTAGTATAAGTGGGAGGAGGGCTTACAATGAGCAGTTCTTC. The chain uses TRBV19 and TRBJ2-1; D perhaps matches TRBD2 (6 bases). The CDR3 is 16 residues long. CDR1 is LNHDA and CDR2 is SQIVND in the germline V gene (reference sequence). The V end was cut by 2 bases, the J end by 4 bases, with 15 bases between.

There are a few counts of this clonotype. The chain has TRBV7-9 and TRBJ2-2; D is uncertain. There are 14 residues in the CDR3. Germline CDR1 reads SEHNR; CDR2 reads FQNEAQ (reference sequence). V was shortened by 5 bases and J by 3 bases, with 10 bases between the two germline ends. The CDR3 DNA reads as TGTGCCAGCAGCCAGATTATTGACACCGGGGAGCTGTTTTTT. The encoded protein is CASSQIIDTGELFF.